Shown below are 8 T cell receptor beta chains from a single sample sequenced in a study of cytomegalovirus exposure and HLA in healthy donors. Method: immunoSEQ multiplex PCR; TCRdb's copy keeps in-frame clones and lacks some. Of roughly 100,000 clones listed, around 86% are singletons. The sequencing sample was made of PBMCs. These receptors were collected from a woman between 18 and 30 years old in good health and CMV-seropositive.

This chain links TRBV5-1 with TRBJ1-2, with D possibly TRBD1 on 6 matching bases. Trimming cost V 4 bases and J 4 bases, with 14 bases left between them. CDR1 and CDR2 from the germline V gene are SGHRS and YFSETQ. The CDR3 is made up of 14 amino acids. CDR3 bases: TGCGCCAGCAGCCAGCTCCGGGACATCTATGGCTACACCTTC. It specifies CASSQLRDIYGYTF.

The sample holds one count of this clone. The chain's CDR3 is CASSRIGGAHEQYF. The CDR3 DNA follows: TGCGCCAGCAGCCGGATTGGGGGGGCCCACGAGCAGTACTTC. The rearrangement links TRBV5-1 to TRBJ2-7, with D perhaps TRBD2 (7 bases). Trimming pared 4 bases from V and 5 bases from J, leaving 16 bases between. The germline V gene has CDR1 SGHRS and CDR2 YFSETQ. This CDR3 comprises 14 residues. Filled out from reference TRBV5-1 and TRBJ2-7, the complete variable domain reads KAGVTQTPRYLIKTRGQQVTLSCSPISGHRSVSWYQQTPGQGLQFLFEYFSETQRNKGNFPGRFSGRQFSNSRSEMNVSTLELGDSALYLCASSRIGGAHEQYFGPGTRLTVT.

The rearrangement joins TRBV5-8 to TRBJ1-2; no clear D. Germline CDR1 SGHTS, CDR2 YDEGEE. The V gene lost 0 bases and the J gene lost 4 bases, with 16 bases spanning the gap. The CDR3 contains 16 residues. Written as DNA, the CDR3 is TGTGCCAGCAGCTTGGGCCCGGGCCTTGGAGGCTATGGCTACACCTTC. Protein sequence: CASSLGPGLGGYGYTF. The full variable domain, with the rest looked up from reference TRBV5-8 and TRBJ1-2, is EAGVTQSPTHLIKTRGQQATLRCSPISGHTSVYWYQQALGLGLQFLLWYDEGEERNRGNFPPRFSGRQFPNYSSELNVNALELEDSALYLCASSLGPGLGGYGYTFGSGTRLTVV.

V and J are TRBV5-1 and TRBJ2-3, with 7 bases that match TRBD2. The CDR3 runs 15 residues. CDR1 SGHRS and CDR2 YFSETQ come from the germline V gene. V dropped 0 bases and J dropped 3; count of bases not matched to a gene: 4. In nucleotides, the CDR3 is TGCGCCAGCAGCTTGGGGCTAGCGGATACAGATACGCAGTATTTT. Protein product: CASSLGLADTDTQYF.

This chain joins TRBV7-6 and TRBJ2-3, with TRBD1 matching 7 bases. V was clipped by 4 bases and J by 2 bases; unmatched bases: 6. The CDR3 consists of 15 residues. Germline values: CDR1 SGHVS, CDR2 FNYEAQ. The CDR3 sequence: CASSSATGLTDTQYF. CDR3 DNA sequence: TGTGCCAGCAGCTCGGCGACAGGGCTCACAGATACGCAGTATTTT.

The rearrangement joins TRBV11-3 to TRBJ1-1, with TRBD1 identical over 9 bases. The CDR3 has 13 residues. V gave up 8 bases and J gave up 4 bases; unmatched junction bases: 5. Germline V gives CDR1 SGHNT, CDR2 YENEEA. CDR3 sequence reads: CASRDRAGTEAFF. CDR3 nucleotide sequence: TGTGCCAGCCGGGACAGGGCCGGCACTGAAGCTTTCTTT.

CDR3 residues: CASSWREGLYEQYF. DNA of the CDR3: TGTGCCAGCAGTTGGCGGGAGGGACTCTACGAGCAGTACTTC. V is TRBV27 and J is TRBJ2-7, with 9 bases matching TRBD2. V trimming: 4 bases; J trimming: 3 bases; junction bases outside the gene matches: 4. This CDR3 spans 14 amino acids. Germline lookup yields CDR1 MNHEY and CDR2 SMNVEV (reference sequence).

The V call is TRBV28, the J call TRBJ2-7, with a possible D match to TRBD2 (6 bases). This CDR3 is built from 15 residues. Trimming cost V 6 bases and J 6 bases, with 21 bases left between them. Germline lookup yields CDR1 MDHEN and CDR2 SYDVKM. CDR3 bases: TGTGCCAGCAGGGTCTCGACTAGTCTGTTGGTCGAGCAGTACTTC. This encodes CASRVSTSLLVEQYF.